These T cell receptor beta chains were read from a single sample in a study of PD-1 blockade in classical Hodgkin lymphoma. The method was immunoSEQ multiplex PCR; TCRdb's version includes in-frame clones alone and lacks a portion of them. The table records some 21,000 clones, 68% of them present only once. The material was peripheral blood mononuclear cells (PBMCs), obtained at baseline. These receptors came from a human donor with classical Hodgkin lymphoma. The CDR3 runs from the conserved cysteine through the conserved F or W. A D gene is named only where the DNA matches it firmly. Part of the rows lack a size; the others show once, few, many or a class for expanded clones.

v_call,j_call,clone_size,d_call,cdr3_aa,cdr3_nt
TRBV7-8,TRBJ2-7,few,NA,CASCTVSEQYF,TGTGCCAGCTGTACAGTGTCCGAGCAGTACTTC
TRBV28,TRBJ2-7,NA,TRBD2,CASSHRDRRTSGSYEQYF,TGTGCCAGCAGTCACAGGGACAGGCGGACTAGCGGATCCTACGAGCAGTACTTC
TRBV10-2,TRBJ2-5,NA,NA,CASRNGVQETQYF,TGCGCCAGCAGAAACGGGGTCCAAGAGACCCAGTACTTC
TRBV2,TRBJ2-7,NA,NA,CASTLSGYEQYF,TGTGCCAGCACCTTGTCAGGATACGAGCAGTACTTC
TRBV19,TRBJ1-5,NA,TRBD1,CASSVTGGQPQHF,TGTGCCAGTAGTGTAACAGGGGGACAGCCCCAGCATTTT
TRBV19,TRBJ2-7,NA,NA,CATRDLISYEQYF,TGTGCCACGCGGGACCTCATTTCCTACGAGCAGTACTTC
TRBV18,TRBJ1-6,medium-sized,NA,CASSGDVGYNSPLHF,TGTGCCAGCTCAGGGGACGTTGGATATAATTCACCCCTCCACTTT
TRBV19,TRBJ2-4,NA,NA,CASINRADKNIQYF,TGTGCCAGTATTAACAGGGCCGACAAAAACATTCAGTACTTC
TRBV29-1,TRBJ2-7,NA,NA,CSVVSSYEQYF,TGCAGCGTTGTGAGCTCCTACGAGCAGTACTTC
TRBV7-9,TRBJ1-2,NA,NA,CASSLVIGTDYGYTF,TGTGCCAGCAGCTTAGTTATAGGTACTGACTATGGCTACACCTTC
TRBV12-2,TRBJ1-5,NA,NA,CASRLGQGRNQPQHF,TGTGCAAGTCGCTTAGGTCAGGGTCGCAATCAGCCCCAGCATTTT
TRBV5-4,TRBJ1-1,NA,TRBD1,CASSHGQANMNTEAFF,TGTGCCAGCAGCCACGGACAGGCCAATATGAACACTGAAGCTTTCTTT
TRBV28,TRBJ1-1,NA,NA,CASTIGGGRQTEAFF,TGTGCCAGCACCATAGGGGGGGGGCGTCAGACTGAAGCTTTCTTT
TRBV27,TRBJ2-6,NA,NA,CASSSWAAGANVLTF,TGTGCCAGCAGTTCCTGGGCGGCTGGGGCCAACGTCCTGACTTTC
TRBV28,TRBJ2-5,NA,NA,CASSTPAQETQYF,TGTGCCAGCAGCACCCCCGCCCAAGAGACCCAGTACTTC
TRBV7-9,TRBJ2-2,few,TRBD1,CASSDGRTGNTGELFF,TGTGCCAGCAGCGACGGCCGGACAGGGAACACCGGGGAGCTGTTTTTT
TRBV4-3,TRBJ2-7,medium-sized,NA,CASSQGQTYEQYF,TGCGCCAGCAGCCAAGGACAGACCTACGAGCAGTACTTC
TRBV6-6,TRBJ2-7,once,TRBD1,CASRERDSRYEQYF,TGTGCCAGCAGGGAAAGGGACAGTAGATACGAGCAGTACTTC
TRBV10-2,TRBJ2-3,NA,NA,CASSGVGSGYTQYF,TGCGCCAGCAGTGGGGTTGGTAGCGGTTATACGCAGTATTTT
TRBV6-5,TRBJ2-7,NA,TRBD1,CASSYLGQGANEQYF,TGTGCCAGCAGTTACTTGGGACAGGGGGCCAACGAGCAGTACTTC
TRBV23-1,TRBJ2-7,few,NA,CASISSYEQYF,TGCGCCAGCATCAGTTCCTACGAGCAGTACTTC
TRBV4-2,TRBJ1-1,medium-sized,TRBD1,CASSQDATGTFTEAFF,TGTGCCAGCAGCCAAGATGCGACAGGGACGTTCACTGAAGCTTTCTTT
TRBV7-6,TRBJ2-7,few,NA,CASSLWRSEQYF,TGTGCCAGCAGCTTATGGAGGTCCGAGCAGTACTTC
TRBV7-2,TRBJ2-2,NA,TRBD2,CASNLAGGITGELFF,TGTGCCAGCAACTTAGCGGGAGGTATTACCGGGGAGCTGTTTTTT
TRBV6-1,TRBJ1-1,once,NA,CASSRVAYTEAFF,TGTGCCAGCAGTCGGGTCGCGTACACTGAAGCTTTCTTT
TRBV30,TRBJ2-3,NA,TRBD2,CAWSVGFGGGTDTQYF,TGTGCCTGGAGTGTTGGGTTTGGCGGGGGTACAGATACGCAGTATTTT
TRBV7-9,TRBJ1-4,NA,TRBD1,CASSLGDREGEKLFF,TGTGCCAGCAGCTTAGGCGACAGGGAAGGTGAAAAACTGTTTTTT
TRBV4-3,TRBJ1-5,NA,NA,CASSQDLRGNQPQHF,TGCGCCAGCAGCCAAGATCTTCGGGGGAATCAGCCCCAGCATTTT
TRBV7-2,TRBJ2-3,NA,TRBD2,CASSLEGLAGNTDTQYF,TGTGCCAGCAGCTTAGAGGGACTAGCGGGGAACACAGATACGCAGTATTTT
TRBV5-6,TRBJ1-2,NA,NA,CASSPWTTNYGYTF,TGTGCCAGCAGCCCATGGACAACTAACTATGGCTACACCTTC
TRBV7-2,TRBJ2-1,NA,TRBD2,CASSNRAGGPNEQFF,TGTGCCAGCAGCAATCGTGCGGGGGGGCCGAATGAGCAGTTCTTC
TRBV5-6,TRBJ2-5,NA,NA,CASSPRESPETQYF,TGTGCCAGCAGCCCTCGAGAGTCCCCAGAGACCCAGTACTTC
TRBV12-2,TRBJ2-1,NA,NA,CASRLTPRRPYSYNEQFF,TGTGCAAGTCGCTTAACACCTCGAAGACCTTACTCCTACAATGAGCAGTTCTTC
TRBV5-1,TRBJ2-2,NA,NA,CASSPGINTGELFF,TGCGCCAGCAGCCCCGGGATTAACACCGGGGAGCTGTTTTTT
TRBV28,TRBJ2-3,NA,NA,CATQLGRTDTQYF,TGTGCCACCCAGTTAGGGCGCACAGATACGCAGTATTTT
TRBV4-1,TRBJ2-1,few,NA,CASSQVDMISYNEQFF,TGCGCCAGCAGCCAAGTTGACATGATCTCCTACAATGAGCAGTTCTTC
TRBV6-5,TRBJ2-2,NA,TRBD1,CASRGQGAAGELFF,TGTGCCAGCAGGGGACAGGGGGCAGCCGGGGAGCTGTTTTTT
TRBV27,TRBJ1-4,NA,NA,CASRGQTGPTPGKLFF,TGTGCCAGCAGGGGCCAAACGGGACCTACACCTGGAAAACTGTTTTTT